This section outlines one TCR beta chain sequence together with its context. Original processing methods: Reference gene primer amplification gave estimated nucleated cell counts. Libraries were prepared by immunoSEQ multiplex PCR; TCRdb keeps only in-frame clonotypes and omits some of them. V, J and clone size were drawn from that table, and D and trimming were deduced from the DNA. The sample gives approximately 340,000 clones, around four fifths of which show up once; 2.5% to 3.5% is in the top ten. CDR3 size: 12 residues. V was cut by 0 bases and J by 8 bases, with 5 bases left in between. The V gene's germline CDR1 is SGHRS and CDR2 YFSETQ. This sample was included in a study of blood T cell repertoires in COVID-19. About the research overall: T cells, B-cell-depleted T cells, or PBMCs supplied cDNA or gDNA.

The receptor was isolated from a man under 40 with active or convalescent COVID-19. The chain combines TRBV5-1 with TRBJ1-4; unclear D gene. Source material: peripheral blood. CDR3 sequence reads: CASSLAGEKLFF. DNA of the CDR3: TGCGCCAGCAGCTTGGCCGGGGAAAAACTGTTTTTT.